The clone carrying this TCR beta chain was detected once. Germline CDR1 and CDR2: DFQATT and SNEGSKA (reference sequence). CDR3 length: 15 residues. The trim removed 6 bases at V and 3 bases at J, leaving 10 bases unmatched. It was with random hexamers that roughly 0.5 to 1 ug RNA was reverse transcribed. TCRdb re-derived calls from the immunoSEQ multiplex PCR reads in MiXCR, one entry per CDR3 protein. Of 100,000 to 150,000 distinct CDR3 sequences listed, 85% to 95% are singletons. The sample is drawn from a study of CD8 T cells in Susac syndrome. This TCR was recovered from a human donor with multiple sclerosis. Material for sequencing was CD4+ T cells from PBMCs. This rearrangement joins TRBV20-1 to TRBJ1-3; 8 bases align to TRBD1. The CDR3 sequence: CSARQGAGFGNTIYF. In DNA form, the CDR3 reads TGCAGTGCCCGTCAGGGGGCTGGATTTGGAAACACCATATATTTT.